A selection of T cell receptor beta chains follows, all from one sample in a study of pediatric ulcerative colitis. Assay used: immunoSEQ multiplex PCR; TCRdb lists only in-frame clones, some missing. The repertoire consists of 60,000 to 75,000 clones, with over 65% occurring once and the leading ten covering around 5%. Sequenced material: blood. The receptors here all came from a boy aged 10-17 years with moderate ulcerative colitis. Both conserved end residues are part of each CDR3. The D gene is left open where the match is weak. Size values are once, few and many counts, or a class for expanded clones, and some rows have none.

TRBJ1-1 once TRBV5-1 TRBD1 CASSPRDRMNTEAFF TGCGCCAGCAGCCCGCGGGACAGAATGAACACTGAAGCTTTCTTT
TRBJ2-1 . TRBV9 . CASSPERGPDNEQFF TGTGCCAGCAGCCCAGAACGGGGGCCCGACAATGAGCAGTTCTTC
TRBJ2-1 . TRBV29-1 TRBD1 CSVEEGSGGLANEQFF TGCAGCGTTGAAGAGGGGTCAGGGGGTCTTGCTAATGAGCAGTTCTTC
TRBJ2-7 . TRBV14 TRBD1 CASRQRGTGPNPPTNEQYF TGTGCCAGCAGACAACGGGGGACAGGGCCCAACCCCCCCACAAACGAGCAGTACTTC
TRBJ2-1 . TRBV19 . CASSLPLSGVRNEQFF TGTGCCAGTAGCCTTCCCCTGAGCGGAGTCCGCAATGAGCAGTTCTTC
TRBJ1-2 . TRBV11-1 . CASSLAGTGLTDYGYTF TGTGCCAGCAGCTTAGCGGGGACCGGACTTACCGACTATGGCTACACCTTC
TRBJ1-2 . TRBV29-1 TRBD1 CSVDDRDLYGYTF TGCAGCGTTGACGACAGGGACCTCTATGGCTACACCTTC
TRBJ2-1 once TRBV2 TRBD1 CASSDTQGTYNEQFF TGTGCCAGCAGTGACACACAGGGGACCTACAATGAGCAGTTCTTC
TRBJ1-2 . TRBV6-4 . CASSPDEGRNGYTF TGTGCCAGCAGCCCTGACGAGGGGAGGAATGGCTACACCTTC
TRBJ2-1 . TRBV2 TRBD2 CASKGLAGVRSSEQFF TGTGCCAGCAAGGGACTAGCGGGAGTTCGATCCTCTGAGCAGTTCTTC
TRBJ1-4 . TRBV7-9 . CASSLTIREEKLFF TGTGCCAGCAGCTTAACTATCCGGGAGGAAAAACTGTTTTTT
TRBJ2-2 few TRBV14 . CASSHVYDTGELFF TGTGCCAGCAGCCATGTCTACGACACCGGGGAGCTGTTTTTT
TRBJ2-2 . TRBV11-2 TRBD2 CASSLTLAATGELFF TGTGCCAGCAGCTTAACCCTAGCGGCTACCGGGGAGCTGTTTTTT
TRBJ1-1 . TRBV7-3 . CASRDTGSTLNTEAFF TGTGCCAGCAGAGATACAGGATCGACCTTGAACACTGAAGCTTTCTTT
TRBJ2-6 . TRBV27 . CASSFGRDGPSGANVLTF TGTGCCAGCAGTTTCGGCCGGGACGGTCCCTCTGGGGCCAACGTCCTGACTTTC
TRBJ1-4 . TRBV5-8 . CASRTGTVNEKLFF TGTGCCAGCAGAACCGGGACGGTTAATGAAAAACTGTTTTTT
TRBJ2-3 . TRBV5-1 . CASSPLVDSSRDF TGCGCCAGCAGCCCGCTTGTCGACTCAAGCCGGGATTTT
TRBJ2-4 . TRBV2 . CASSREILAKNIQYF TGTGCCAGCAGTCGGGAGATTCTAGCCAAAAACATTCAGTACTTC
TRBJ1-1 . TRBV6-5 . CASSYSRQKNEAFF TGTGCCAGCAGTTACTCGAGGCAGAAGAATGAAGCTTTCTTT
TRBJ2-6 . TRBV5-1 . CASSFDSSGANVLTF TGCGCCAGCAGCTTCGACAGCTCTGGGGCCAACGTCCTGACTTTC
TRBJ1-2 . TRBV7-9 TRBD1 CASSFSGQGAAGYTF TGTGCCAGCAGCTTCTCGGGACAGGGGGCGGCTGGCTACACCTTC
TRBJ1-1 . TRBV27 TRBD1 CASSWDSTMVNTEAFF TGTGCCAGCAGTTGGGACAGTACAATGGTGAACACTGAAGCTTTCTTT
TRBJ1-2 . TRBV2 TRBD1 CATTGTDGGYTF TGTGCCACCACCGGGACAGACGGGGGCTACACCTTC
TRBJ2-7 . TRBV29-1 . CSVGRIDRIYEQYF TGCAGCGTTGGAAGGATAGACAGAATCTACGAGCAGTACTTC
TRBJ2-7 once TRBV27 . CASSYSRVGYEQYF TGTGCCAGCAGTTATTCAAGGGTCGGCTACGAGCAGTACTTC
TRBJ1-1 . TRBV6-6 . CASSYSQRNTEAFF TGTGCCAGCAGTTACTCACAGAGGAACACTGAAGCTTTCTTT
TRBJ2-1 . TRBV19 TRBD2 CASSIDLDSGAYNEQFF TGTGCCAGTAGTATAGATCTGGATAGCGGGGCTTACAATGAGCAGTTCTTC
TRBJ2-2 . TRBV4-1 . CASSLGSGELFF TGCGCCAGCAGCTTAGGCTCCGGGGAGCTGTTTTTT
TRBJ1-3 few TRBV5-4 . CASSLDGGPGNTIYF TGTGCCAGCAGCTTGGACGGGGGGCCCGGAAACACCATATATTTT
TRBJ2-7 . TRBV7-2 TRBD2 CASSLRATSAYEQYF TGTGCCAGCAGCTTAAGAGCGACTAGCGCGTACGAGCAGTACTTC
TRBJ2-3 . TRBV4-1 . CASSQVRDRTDTQYF TGCGCCAGCAGCCAAGTACGGGACCGCACAGATACGCAGTATTTT